This is a list of T cell receptor beta chains from one sample in a study of blood T cell repertoires in COVID-19. Generated by immunoSEQ multiplex PCR, the TCRdb table keeps only in-frame clones and is missing some. The sample has about 260,000 clones, about 91% seen once. Sequencing used PBMCs or T cells enriched from blood (not recorded which). Receptor source: a man in his forties who had been exposed to COVID-19. CDR3s leave out the opening cysteine and the closing phenylalanine or tryptophan.

CDR3,V
ASSLTEGGEKLF,TRBV7-9
ASSLAGVWEETQY,TRBV9
ASSFGLAGEYTDTQY,TRBV7-6
ASSLGGGNQPQH,TRBV7-9
AWEGQGNTGELF,TRBV30
ASSTGNYEQY,TRBV28
ASKGTSPGNEQF,TRBV19
ASSYVTSGRAGELF,TRBV6-2/TRBV6-3
ASRSRQGWETQY,TRBV28
ASSVRLPALFEQY,TRBV9
ASSRQGSSYEQY,TRBV3-1/TRBV3-2
ASSEGGAGVLGKLF,TRBV2
ASSSLISGNTIY,TRBV13
ASSLDSSATGELF,TRBV5-1
ATRIEDTEAF,TRBV10-3
ASSSHRATGELF,TRBV28
ASSSGQGVEKLF,TRBV4-1
ASTSLNGEAF,TRBV5-6
ASSGGLAEIYEQY,TRBV2
ASCRTQDPTDTQY,TRBV19
ASNRAVNTGELF,TRBV19
ASSPGTGGWNTGELF,TRBV4-1